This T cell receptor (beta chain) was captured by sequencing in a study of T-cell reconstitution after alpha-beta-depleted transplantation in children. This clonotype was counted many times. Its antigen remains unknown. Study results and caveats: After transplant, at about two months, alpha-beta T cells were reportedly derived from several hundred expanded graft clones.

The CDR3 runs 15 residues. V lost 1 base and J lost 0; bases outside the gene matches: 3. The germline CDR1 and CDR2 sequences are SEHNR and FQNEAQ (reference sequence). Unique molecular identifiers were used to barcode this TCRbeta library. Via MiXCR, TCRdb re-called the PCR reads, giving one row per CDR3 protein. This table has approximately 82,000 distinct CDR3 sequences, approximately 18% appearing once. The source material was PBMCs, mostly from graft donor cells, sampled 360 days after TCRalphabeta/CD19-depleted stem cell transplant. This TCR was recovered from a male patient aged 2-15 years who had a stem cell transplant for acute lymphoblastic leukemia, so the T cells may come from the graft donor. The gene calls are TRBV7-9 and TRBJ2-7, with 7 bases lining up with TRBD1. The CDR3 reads CASSLEGAFSYEQYF. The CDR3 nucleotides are TGTGCCAGCAGCTTAGAGGGGGCCTTCTCCTACGAGCAGTACTTC.